This TCR beta chain was found in a study of blood T cells in healthy people across ages. The second PCR ran roughly 7 to 12 cycles with a sample-barcoded 5' primer and J-beta primers. TCRdb passed the 5' RACE reads through MiXCR, listing each CDR3 protein once. Of hundreds of thousands of distinct CDR3 sequences in the sample, around 21% were seen once. The germline V gene has CDR1 MNHEY and CDR2 SVGAGI. V was pared by 0 bases and J by 1 base, with 3 bases of the junction left unmatched. CDR3 length equals 15 residues. The sequence came from a man in his 70s in good health. The chain employs TRBV6-5 and TRBJ2-7; TRBD1 agrees at 7 bases. Input material: blood. In DNA form, the CDR3 reads TGTGCCAGCAGTTACTCGACCAGGGGGTCCTACGAGCAGTACTTC. Translated, it gives CASSYSTRGSYEQYF.